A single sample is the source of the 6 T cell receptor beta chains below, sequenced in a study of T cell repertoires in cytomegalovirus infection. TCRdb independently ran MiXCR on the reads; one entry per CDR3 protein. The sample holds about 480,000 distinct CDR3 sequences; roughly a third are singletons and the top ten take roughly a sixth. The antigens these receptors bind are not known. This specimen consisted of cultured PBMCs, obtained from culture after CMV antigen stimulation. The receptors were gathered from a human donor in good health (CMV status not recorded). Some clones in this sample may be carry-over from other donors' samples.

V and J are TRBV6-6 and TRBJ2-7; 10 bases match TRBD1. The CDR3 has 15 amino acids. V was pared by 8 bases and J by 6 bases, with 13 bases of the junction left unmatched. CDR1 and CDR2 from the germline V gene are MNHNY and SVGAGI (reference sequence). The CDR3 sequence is CASGFAPGQGSEQYF. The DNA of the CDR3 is TGTGCCAGCGGATTTGCACCGGGACAGGGGTCCGAGCAGTACTTC.

The CDR3 DNA reads as TGTGCCACCAGTGAGTTCAGGGGGTCCTACAATGAGCAGTTCTTC. Translation gives CATSEFRGSYNEQFF. The J gene is TRBJ2-1, the V gene TRBV24-1; 7 nucleotides line up with TRBD1. This CDR3 has 15 amino acids. V shed 4 bases, J shed 1 base, and the junction held 3 bases outside the gene matches. Germline V gives CDR1 KGHDR, CDR2 SFDVKD.

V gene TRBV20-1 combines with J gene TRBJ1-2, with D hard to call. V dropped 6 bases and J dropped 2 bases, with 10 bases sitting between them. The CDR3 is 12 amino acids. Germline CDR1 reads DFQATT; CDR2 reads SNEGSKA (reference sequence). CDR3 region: CSANMKNYGYTF. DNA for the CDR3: TGCAGTGCCAACATGAAGAACTATGGCTACACCTTC.

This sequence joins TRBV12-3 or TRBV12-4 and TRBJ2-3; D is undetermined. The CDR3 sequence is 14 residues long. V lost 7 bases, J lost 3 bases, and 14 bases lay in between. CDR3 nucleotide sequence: TGTGCCAGCATGGACCTTGGCCCGACAGATACGCAGTATTTT. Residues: CASMDLGPTDTQYF.

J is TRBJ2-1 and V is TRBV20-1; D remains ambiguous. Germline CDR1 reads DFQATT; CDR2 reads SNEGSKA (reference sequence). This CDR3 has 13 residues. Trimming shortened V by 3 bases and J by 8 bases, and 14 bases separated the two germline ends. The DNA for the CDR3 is TGCAGTGCTAGTTGGGCCCTCGAGGATGAGCAGTTCTTC. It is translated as CSASWALEDEQFF.

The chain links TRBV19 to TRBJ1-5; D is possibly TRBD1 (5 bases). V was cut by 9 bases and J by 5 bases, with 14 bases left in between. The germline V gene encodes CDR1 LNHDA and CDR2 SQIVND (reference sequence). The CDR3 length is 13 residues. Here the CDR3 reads CASDDSSYQPQHF. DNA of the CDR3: TGTGCCAGCGATGACAGCTCCTATCAGCCCCAGCATTTT.